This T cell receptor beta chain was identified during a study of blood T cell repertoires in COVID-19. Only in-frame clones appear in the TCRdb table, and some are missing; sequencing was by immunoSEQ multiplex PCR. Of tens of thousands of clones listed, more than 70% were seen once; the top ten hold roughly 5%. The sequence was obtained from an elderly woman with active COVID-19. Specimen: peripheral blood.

This CDR3 is CAISRPPGTGESYEQYF. DNA of the CDR3: TGTGCCATCAGCCGCCCCCCCGGGACAGGGGAGTCCTACGAGCAGTACTTC. The chain joins TRBV10-3 to TRBJ2-7, with TRBD1 identical over 10 bases. The CDR3 consists of 17 residues. The V segment lost 6 bases and the J segment 1 base; nucleotides outside the gene matches: 12. Germline CDR1 is ENHRY and CDR2 is SYGVKD.